Listed here are 3 T cell receptor beta chains from one sample, sequenced in a study of technical replicates of blood from several donors. Clones were read by immunoSEQ multiplex PCR, and TCRdb kept only the in-frame ones, dropping some. Among about 75,000 clones listed, roughly 91% were seen once. What was sequenced was T cells isolated from PBMCs. These receptors came from a human donor in good health. Some clones in this sample may be carry-over from other donors' samples.

CDR3 DNA sequence: TGTGCCAGTAGCCTCAGACTTCGGGGGACCGAAAGGCAGTTCTTC. This sequence encodes CASSLRLRGTERQFF. The chain links TRBV19 to TRBJ2-1; tentatively, D is TRBD2 (6 bases). Trimming removed 6 bases at V and 12 bases at J, with 24 bases between. The CDR3 contains 15 residues. Germline CDR1 reads LNHDA; CDR2 reads SQIVND (reference sequence). Full variable domain (rest looked up from reference TRBV19 and TRBJ2-1): DGGITQSPKYLFRKEGQNVTLSCEQNLNHDAMYWYRQDPGQGLRLIYYSQIVNDFQKGDIAEGYSVSREKKESFPLTVTSAQKNPTAFYLCASSLRLRGTERQFFGPGTRLTVL.

The chain has TRBV11-1 and TRBJ1-1, with D possibly matching TRBD1 (5 bases). Deletions cut 3 bases from V and 7 bases from J, with 15 bases between. CDR3 length equals 14 residues. In germline, CDR1 is SGHAT, CDR2 FQDESV (reference sequence). The CDR3 bases are TGTGCCAGCAGCTTGCGACAGCCGGGAGGTGAAGCTTTCTTT. As protein: CASSLRQPGGEAFF.

This clone was found once. The V and J genes are TRBV5-4 and TRBJ2-7; 11 bases line up with TRBD2. The germline V gene encodes CDR1 SGHNT and CDR2 YYREEE (reference sequence). The CDR3 sequence is 18 residues long. After removal of 4 bases from V and 1 base from J, the junction contained 13 bases not matched to a gene. CDR3: CASSPGLASGRRSYEQYF. The CDR3 coding sequence is TGTGCCAGCAGCCCAGGGTTGGCTAGCGGGAGGAGGTCCTACGAGCAGTACTTC. Using reference TRBV5-4 and TRBJ2-7 for the parts outside the CDR3, the full variable domain is ETGVTQSPTHLIKTRGQQVTLRCSSQSGHNTVSWYQQALGQGPQFIFQYYREEENGRGNFPPRFSGLQFPNYSSELNVNALELDDSALYLCASSPGLASGRRSYEQYFGPGTRLTVT.